The 7 T cell receptor beta chains reported below all come from one sample, sequenced in a study of cytomegalovirus exposure and HLA in healthy donors. The PCR had 60 Vbeta and 13 Jbeta primers. Some clones are missing from TCRdb's copy, which holds only in-frame ones; the method was immunoSEQ multiplex PCR. This sample has approximately 100,000 clones; roughly 70% occur once, and the top ten carry 5.4%. The material sequenced was PBMCs. These receptors were taken from a woman in her 70s in good health and CMV-seropositive.

This clone was counted only a few times. The genes are TRBV9 and TRBJ2-3; D is perhaps TRBD1 (7 bases). This CDR3 has 14 residues. Germline values: CDR1 SGDLS, CDR2 YYNGEE. The V end lost 5 bases, the J end lost 3 bases, and 13 bases lay between the germline ends. This CDR3 is CASRRQGGTDTQYF. CDR3 DNA: TGTGCCAGCAGGCGCCAGGGGGGAACAGATACGCAGTATTTT. Complete variable domain (other parts from reference TRBV9 and TRBJ2-3): DSGVTQTPKHLITATGQRVTLRCSPRSGDLSVYWYQQSLDQGLQFLIQYYNGEERAKGNILERFSAQQFPDLHSELNLSSLELGDSALYFCASRRQGGTDTQYFGPGTRLTVL.

This chain joins TRBV27 and TRBJ2-5; 12 bases line up with TRBD2. The V gene's germline CDR1 is MNHEY and CDR2 SMNVEV (reference sequence). The V segment lost 6 bases and the J segment 4 bases; nucleotides outside the gene matches: 3. The CDR3 contains 14 residues. The CDR3 coding sequence is TGTGCCAGCAGCCGACTAGCGGGGGCAGAGACCCAGTACTTC. Translating gives CASSRLAGAETQYF.

This rearrangement joins TRBV27 to TRBJ1-3, with D possibly TRBD1 on 6 matching bases. Germline CDR1 and CDR2: MNHEY and SMNVEV (reference sequence). CDR3 length: 14 residues. The V end lost 3 bases, the J end lost 0 bases, and 6 bases lay between the germline ends. CDR3 nucleotides: TGTGCCAGCAGTTTCAGGGGCTCTGGAAACACCATATATTTT. Translated: CASSFRGSGNTIYF.

V gene TRBV7-2 combines with J gene TRBJ2-7; no firm D call. The V gene lost 4 bases and the J gene lost 3 bases, with 4 bases spanning the gap. CDR3 length: 11 residues. Germline CDR1 is SGHTA and CDR2 is FQGNSA. The CDR3 region is CASSSYYEQYF. In nucleotides, the CDR3 is TGTGCCAGCAGCTCGTACTACGAGCAGTACTTC.

This chain links TRBV30 with TRBJ1-4; D perhaps matches TRBD1 (5 bases). Trimming pared 5 bases from V and 7 bases from J, leaving 17 bases between. Germline CDR1 GTSNPN, CDR2 SVGIG (reference sequence). This CDR3 has 14 residues. The CDR3 region has the DNA TGTGCCTGGGAAGTCGGGGGATTACGTGAAAAACTGTTTTTT. Translation: CAWEVGGLREKLFF.

This clone was picked up a small number of times. The V and J genes are TRBV21-1 and TRBJ2-7; the table assigns TRBD1, which was not confirmed against the DNA. TRBV21-1 is a pseudogene. The length of the CDR3 is 15 residues. The CDR3 DNA reads as TGTGCCAGCAAATCCCGGACAGGGGGCTCCTACGAGCAGTACTTC. This gives the protein CASKSRTGGSYEQYF.

This chain links TRBV7-3 with TRBJ1-3; unclear D gene. Germline V CDR1 and CDR2: SGHTA, FQGTGA. CDR3 length: 14 amino acids. V was cut by 4 bases and J by 4 bases, with 11 bases left in between. The CDR3 DNA reads as TGTGCCAGCAGCTCCCCCCCGGGGGGAAACACCATATATTTT. It yields the protein CASSSPPGGNTIYF.